This T cell receptor (beta chain) emerged from a study of response to subunit inactivated influenza vaccine. Study results and limitations: Authors suggested each seasonal flu vaccination may recruit only limited numbers of new T cells.

In regard to this clonotype: The antigen is unknown.

The CDR3 runs to 15 residues. Trimming removed 2 bases from V and 3 bases from J; junction bases left unmatched: 6. TCRdb called the RT-PCR reads again in MiXCR, with one record for every CDR3 protein. The table shows fewer than 700,000 distinct CDR3 sequences, with 10% to 15% occurring only once. The specimen was PBMCs from blood, collected about 40 days after vaccination. This sequence originates from a man aged 45-65 years who received an inactivated influenza vaccine. The gene calls are TRBV12-3 or TRBV12-4 and TRBJ2-7; TRBD2 aligns across 8 bases. Written as DNA, the CDR3 is TGTGCCAGCAGTTTACAGCTAGCGGGCCTCTACGAGCAGTACTTC. Translating it yields CASSLQLAGLYEQYF.